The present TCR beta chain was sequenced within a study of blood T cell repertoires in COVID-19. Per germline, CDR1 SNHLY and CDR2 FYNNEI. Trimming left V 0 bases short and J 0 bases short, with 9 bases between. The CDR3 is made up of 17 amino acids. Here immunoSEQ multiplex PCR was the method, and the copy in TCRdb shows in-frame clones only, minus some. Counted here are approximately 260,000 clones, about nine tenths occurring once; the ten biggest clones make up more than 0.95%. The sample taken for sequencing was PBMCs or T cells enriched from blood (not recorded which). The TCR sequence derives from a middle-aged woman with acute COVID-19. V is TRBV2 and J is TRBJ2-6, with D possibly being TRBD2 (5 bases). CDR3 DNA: TGTGCCAGCAGTGAAGCTGGCGGGCACTCTGGGGCCAACGTCCTGACTTTC. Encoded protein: CASSEAGGHSGANVLTF.